Included here is one T cell receptor beta chain sequence, with context. Sequenced by immunoSEQ multiplex PCR; TCRdb stores in-frame clones only, minus some. Of about 210,000 clones in the sample, around 82% were seen once. The sample originates from a study of blood T cell repertoires in COVID-19. The overall study: Sources were T cells, B-cell-depleted T cells, or PBMCs; the material itself was cDNA or gDNA.

The V and J ends lost 1 base and 4 bases, in that order; junction bases with no gene match: 1. The CDR3 runs to 14 residues. Germline V CDR1 and CDR2: SGHRS, YFSETQ. The chain combines TRBV5-1 with TRBJ2-7; 11 positions match TRBD2. The TCR was taken from a middle-aged woman with active or convalescent COVID-19. The sample taken for sequencing was peripheral blood. This CDR3 reads CASSLTSGSYEQYF. The CDR3 nucleotides read TGCGCCAGCAGCTTGACTAGCGGGAGTTACGAGCAGTACTTC.